These T cell receptor beta chains were read from a single sample in a study of human thymus T cells. Measured with immunoSEQ multiplex PCR; TCRdb has only the in-frame clones, and not every one. The table records about 130,000 clones, around 94% of them present only once. What was sequenced was thymus tissue. These receptors came from a boy less than two years old with a congenital heart defect but otherwise immunologically healthy. Both conserved end residues are trimmed from each CDR3. A D gene is named only where the DNA matches it firmly.

len	v_gene	j_gene	d_gene	CDR3aa
12	TRBV5-4	TRBJ1-2	TRBD1	ASRDREINYGYT
11	TRBV7-2	TRBJ1-6	.	ASSLTGYSPLH
14	TRBV7-2	TRBJ2-5	TRBD1	ASSRDREVVDETQY
14	TRBV10-2	TRBJ2-3	TRBD1	ASRSLQGALTDTQY
14	TRBV5-6	TRBJ2-3	TRBD1	ASSKHRGPRTDTQY
11	TRBV29-1	TRBJ1-1	TRBD1	SDLDRGDTEAF
12	TRBV28	TRBJ2-1	.	ASSLRFRGNEQF
14	TRBV5-1	TRBJ2-7	.	ASRGHPARVPYEQY
15	TRBV7-9	TRBJ1-6	TRBD1	ASSCNTGTGPLRALH
11	TRBV4-2	TRBJ1-1	.	ASSRQGDTEAF
15	TRBV28	TRBJ1-4	.	ASSLPPYSDGNEKLF
9	TRBV20-1	TRBJ1-2	.	SASPGRGYT
15	TRBV18	TRBJ2-5	TRBD2	ASSSTSGSATQETQY
12	TRBV28	TRBJ1-2	.	ASRPTGGMRGYT
14	TRBV4-3	TRBJ2-3	TRBD2	ASSQASGGSTDTQY
10	TRBV4-2	TRBJ2-1	.	ASSQISGEQF
15	TRBV19	TRBJ2-7	.	ASSIAPGEDTSYEQY
12	TRBV6-6	TRBJ1-1	.	ASSYSTVNTEAF
11	TRBV21-1	TRBJ1-1	.	AILDRGDTEAF
14	TRBV10-3	TRBJ2-3	TRBD2	AISGSCGGVSDTQY
14	TRBV19	TRBJ1-4	TRBD1	ASSPRQGAYPEKLF
10	TRBV28	TRBJ1-6	TRBD1	ATMDRASPLH
12	TRBV5-1	TRBJ2-7	.	ASSLWGFNYEQY
13	TRBV27	TRBJ1-2	TRBD1	ASSHGTDPVYGYT
18	TRBV19	TRBJ1-5	.	ASNPRGTGKEDPGGQPQH
12	TRBV5-6	TRBJ1-3	.	ASSQRESGNTIY
12	TRBV5-1	TRBJ2-7	.	ASSPFRGRDEQY
12	TRBV28	TRBJ1-1	.	ASSFREHTPEAF
15	TRBV21-1	TRBJ2-7	.	ASSKVPRLARMYEQY
12	TRBV25-1	TRBJ1-1	.	ASSVEGLNTEAF
11	TRBV10-3	TRBJ1-2	.	AISESKVVGYT
12	TRBV28	TRBJ2-6	.	ASSLRSGANVLT
14	TRBV5-6	TRBJ2-1	TRBD2	ASSPSTSPPGDEQF
12	TRBV4-2	TRBJ1-3	.	ASRPGRAGNTIY
11	TRBV19	TRBJ2-7	TRBD1	ASSAGTGVEQY
14	TRBV6-5	TRBJ1-6	.	ASSYSGGTYNSPLH
15	TRBV30	TRBJ1-2	.	AWSHRLSAVLSCGYT
15	TRBV11-2	TRBJ2-1	TRBD2	ASVSIPTSGGRGEQF
10	TRBV30	TRBJ1-1	.	AWSVSLFGAF
13	TRBV10-1	TRBJ1-5	.	ASSVRRSSGQPQH
12	TRBV7-9	TRBJ2-7	.	ASSISPRGEGQY
12	TRBV10-3	TRBJ2-7	.	AISEEGGAGEQY
17	TRBV15	TRBJ1-5	.	ATSSRGQGSGYSNQPQH
10	TRBV7-9	TRBJ1-1	.	ASSIRDTEAF
13	TRBV7-6	TRBJ1-3	TRBD1	ASSLRQGATNTIY